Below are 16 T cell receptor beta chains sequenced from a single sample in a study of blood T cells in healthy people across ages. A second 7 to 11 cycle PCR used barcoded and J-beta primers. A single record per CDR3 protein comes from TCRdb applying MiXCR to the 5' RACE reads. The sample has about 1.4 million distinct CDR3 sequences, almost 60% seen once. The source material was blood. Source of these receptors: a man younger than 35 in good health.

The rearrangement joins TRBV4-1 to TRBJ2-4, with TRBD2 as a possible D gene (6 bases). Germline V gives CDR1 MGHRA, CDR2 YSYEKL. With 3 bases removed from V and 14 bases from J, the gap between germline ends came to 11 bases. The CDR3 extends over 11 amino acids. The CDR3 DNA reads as TGCGCCAGCAGCCAGGAGGGGCAGGAGTACTTC. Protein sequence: CASSQEGQEYF.

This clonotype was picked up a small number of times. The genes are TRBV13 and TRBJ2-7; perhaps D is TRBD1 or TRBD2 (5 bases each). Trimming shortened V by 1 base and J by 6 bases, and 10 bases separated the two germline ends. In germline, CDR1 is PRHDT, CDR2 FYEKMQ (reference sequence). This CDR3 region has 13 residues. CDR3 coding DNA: TGTGCCAGCAGCTTAGCGTTGGGGGTCGAGCAGTACTTC. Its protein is CASSLALGVEQYF.

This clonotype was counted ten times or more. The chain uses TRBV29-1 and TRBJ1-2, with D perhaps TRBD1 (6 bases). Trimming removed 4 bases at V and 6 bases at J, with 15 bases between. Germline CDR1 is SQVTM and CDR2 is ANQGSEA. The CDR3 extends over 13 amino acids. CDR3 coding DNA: TGCAGCGTTGCGACAGGTGATGTGAATGGCTACACCTTC. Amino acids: CSVATGDVNGYTF.

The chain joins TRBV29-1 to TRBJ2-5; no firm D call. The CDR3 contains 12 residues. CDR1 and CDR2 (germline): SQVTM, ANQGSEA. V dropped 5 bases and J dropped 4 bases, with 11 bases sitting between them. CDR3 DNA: TGCAGCGTTAGGGCGTCTCGAGAGACCCAGTACTTC. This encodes CSVRASRETQYF.

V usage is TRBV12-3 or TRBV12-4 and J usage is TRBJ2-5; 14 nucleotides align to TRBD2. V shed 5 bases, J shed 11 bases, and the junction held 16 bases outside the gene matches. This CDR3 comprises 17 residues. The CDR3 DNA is TGTGCCAGCAGTGCGCGTTCGGGACTAGCGGGAGCGGGGGAGCAGTACTTC. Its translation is CASSARSGLAGAGEQYF.

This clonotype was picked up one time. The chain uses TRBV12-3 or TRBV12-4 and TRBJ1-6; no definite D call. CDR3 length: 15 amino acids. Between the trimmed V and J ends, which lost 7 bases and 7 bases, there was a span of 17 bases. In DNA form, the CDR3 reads TGTGCCAGCACCTCTAGGCCCAGGACCAATTCACCCCTCCACTTT. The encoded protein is CASTSRPRTNSPLHF.

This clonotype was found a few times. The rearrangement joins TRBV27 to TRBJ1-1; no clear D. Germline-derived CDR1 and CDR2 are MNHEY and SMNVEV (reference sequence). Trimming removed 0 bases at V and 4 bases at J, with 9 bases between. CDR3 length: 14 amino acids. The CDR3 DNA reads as TGTGCCAGCAGTTTATCCTCGGGGTTCACTGAAGCTTTCTTT. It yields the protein CASSLSSGFTEAFF.

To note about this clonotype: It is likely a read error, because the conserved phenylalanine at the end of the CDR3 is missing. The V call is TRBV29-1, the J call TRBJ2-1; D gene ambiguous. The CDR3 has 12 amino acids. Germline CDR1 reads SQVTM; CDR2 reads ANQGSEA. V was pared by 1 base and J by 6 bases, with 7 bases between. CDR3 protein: CSVEGNTNEQFL. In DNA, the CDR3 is TGCAGCGTTGAAGGAAACACCAATGAGCAGTTCTTA.

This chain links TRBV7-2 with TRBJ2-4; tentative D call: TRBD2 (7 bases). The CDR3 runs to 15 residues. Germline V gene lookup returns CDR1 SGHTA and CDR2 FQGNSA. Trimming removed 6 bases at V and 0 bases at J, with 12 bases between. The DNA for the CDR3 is TGTGCCAGCAGACGAGGGGGGGAAGCCAAAAACATTCAGTACTTC. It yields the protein CASRRGGEAKNIQYF.

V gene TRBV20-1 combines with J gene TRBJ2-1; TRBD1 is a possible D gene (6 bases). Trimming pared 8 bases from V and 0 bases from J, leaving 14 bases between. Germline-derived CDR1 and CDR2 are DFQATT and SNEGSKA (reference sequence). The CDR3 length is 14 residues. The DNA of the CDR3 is TGCAGTACTAACAGGGATGTCTCCTACAATGAGCAGTTCTTC. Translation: CSTNRDVSYNEQFF.

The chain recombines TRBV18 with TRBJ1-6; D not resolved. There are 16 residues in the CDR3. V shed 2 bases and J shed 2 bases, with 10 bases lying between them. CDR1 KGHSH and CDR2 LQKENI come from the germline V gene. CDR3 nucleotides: TGTGCCAGCTCACCATTCCCCCCGGCCTATAATTCACCCCTCCACTTT. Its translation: CASSPFPPAYNSPLHF.

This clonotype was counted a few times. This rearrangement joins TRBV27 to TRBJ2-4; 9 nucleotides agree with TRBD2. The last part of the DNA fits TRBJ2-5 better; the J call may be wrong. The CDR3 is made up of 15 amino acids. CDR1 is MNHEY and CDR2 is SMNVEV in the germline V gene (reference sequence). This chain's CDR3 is CASRILAGGLETQYF. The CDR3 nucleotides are TGTGCCAGCAGAATACTAGCGGGTGGTCTAGAGACCCAGTACTTC.

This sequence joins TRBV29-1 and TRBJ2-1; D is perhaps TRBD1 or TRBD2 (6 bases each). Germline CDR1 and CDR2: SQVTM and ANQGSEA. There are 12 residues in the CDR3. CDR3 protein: CSARRGQYEQFF. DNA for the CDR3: TGCAGTGCACGACGGGGGCAGTATGAGCAGTTCTTC.

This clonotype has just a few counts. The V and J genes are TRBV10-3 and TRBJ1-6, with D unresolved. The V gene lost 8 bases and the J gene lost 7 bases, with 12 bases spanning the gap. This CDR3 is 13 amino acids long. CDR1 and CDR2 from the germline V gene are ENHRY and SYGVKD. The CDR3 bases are TGTGCCATCCTGCCAGATCGGAATTCACCCCTCCACTTT. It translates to CAILPDRNSPLHF.

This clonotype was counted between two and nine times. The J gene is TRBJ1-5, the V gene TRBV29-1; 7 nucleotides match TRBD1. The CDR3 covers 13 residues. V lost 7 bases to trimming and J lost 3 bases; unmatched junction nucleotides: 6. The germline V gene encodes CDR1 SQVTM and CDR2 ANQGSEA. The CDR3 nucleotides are TGCAGCGCATGGACAGGCCTCAATCAGCCCCAGCATTTT. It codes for CSAWTGLNQPQHF.

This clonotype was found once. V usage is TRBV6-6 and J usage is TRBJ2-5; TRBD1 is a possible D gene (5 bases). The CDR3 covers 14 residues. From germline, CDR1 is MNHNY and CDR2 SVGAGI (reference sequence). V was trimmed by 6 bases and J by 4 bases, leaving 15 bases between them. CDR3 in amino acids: CASSPYRSLETQYF. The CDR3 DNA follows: TGTGCCAGCAGCCCCTACAGGAGTTTAGAGACCCAGTACTTC.